These 8 T cell receptor beta chains originate from one sample sequenced in a study of T cell responses to AZD1222 COVID-19 vaccine. Sequenced by immunoSEQ multiplex PCR; TCRdb stores in-frame clones only, minus some. The sample consists of about 170,000 clones, approximately 88% of them appearing once. The sequences come from peripheral blood, collected on day 0 of AZD1222 vaccination. Receptors originate from an adult in good health.

The chain combines TRBV6-5 with TRBJ2-2, with 7 bases that match TRBD2. Looked up from germline, CDR1 is MNHEY and CDR2 is SVGAGI. CDR3 length: 14 residues. With 8 bases clipped from V and 4 bases from J, the junction kept 7 bases outside the gene matches. The CDR3 here is CASHSGVVTGELFF. CDR3 nucleotides: TGTGCCAGCCACAGCGGGGTGGTCACCGGGGAGCTGTTTTTT.

This sequence joins TRBV5-4 and TRBJ2-1, with D perhaps TRBD2 (5 bases). Per germline, CDR1 SGHNT and CDR2 YYREEE (reference sequence). The length of the CDR3 is 14 residues. V dropped 2 bases and J dropped 6 bases, with 12 bases sitting between them. CDR3 nucleotide sequence: TGTGCCAGCAGCTTTTGGTCCGAGGGCAATGAGCAGTTCTTC. Encoded protein: CASSFWSEGNEQFF.

This chain links TRBV28 with TRBJ2-1, with D maybe TRBD2 (7 bases). CDR3 size: 19 residues. V lost 8 bases and J 0 bases, leaving 26 bases between the germline ends. The V gene's germline CDR1 is MDHEN and CDR2 SYDVKM. The CDR3 nucleotides read TGTGCCAGCTTGACCCGCAAAGGGGGGGCACTGAGCTCCTACAATGAGCAGTTCTTC. The encoded protein is CASLTRKGGALSSYNEQFF.

The chain combines TRBV19 with TRBJ1-3; D not certain. The CDR3 has 13 amino acids. The germline V gene has CDR1 LNHDA and CDR2 SQIVND (reference sequence). Trimming removed 3 bases from V and 2 bases from J, with 5 bases in between. The CDR3 region is CASSMGAGNTIYF. CDR3 DNA sequence: TGTGCCAGTAGTATGGGTGCTGGAAACACCATATATTTT.

This clone was seen only a few times. The chain combines TRBV5-1 with TRBJ1-4; D gene unclear. Germline CDR1 is SGHRS and CDR2 is YFSETQ. CDR3 length: 13 amino acids. Trimming took 3 bases from V and 6 from J, leaving 9 bases between them. Here the CDR3 DNA reads TGCGCCAGCAGCTCCGGGGTGGATGAAAAACTGTTTTTT. Its translation: CASSSGVDEKLFF.

V and J are TRBV19 and TRBJ1-5; 7 nucleotides match TRBD1. Germline CDR1 and CDR2: LNHDA and SQIVND (reference sequence). The J segment lost 7 bases and the V segment lost 4 bases, leaving 10 bases of the junction unmatched. The CDR3 is 15 residues long. CDR3 sequence reads: CASSTFTGVGQPQHF. CDR3 in DNA: TGTGCCAGTAGTACCTTCACAGGGGTTGGACAGCCCCAGCATTTT.

This clone occurred once. This chain joins TRBV28 and TRBJ1-1, with unresolved D. The V end was cut by 3 bases, the J end by 2 bases, with 10 bases between. Germline loops: CDR1 MDHEN, CDR2 SYDVKM. The CDR3 length is 14 residues. CDR3: CASSLGNSNTEAFF. The CDR3 DNA is TGTGCCAGCAGTTTGGGCAATAGTAACACTGAAGCTTTCTTT.

The rearrangement joins TRBV29-1 to TRBJ1-5; 8 bases align to TRBD1. The length of the CDR3 is 13 residues. Per the germline V gene, CDR1 is SQVTM and CDR2 is ANQGSEA. J lost 3 bases, V lost 7 bases, and 5 bases had no gene match. CDR3 in amino acids: CSARQGNNQPQHF. As DNA, the CDR3 is TGCAGCGCTAGACAGGGGAACAATCAGCCCCAGCATTTT.